The next 27 T cell receptor beta chains were all read from a single sample in a study of T cells in Graves' hyperthyroidism and ophthalmopathy. It was RNA transcripts that yielded the amplified TCR beta CDR3 regions. First-round RT-PCR targeting the TCR CDR3 was performed with the HTBI primer set. TCRdb reprocessed the multiplex PCR reads via MiXCR and lists one record per CDR3 protein. The sample holds roughly 710,000 distinct CDR3 sequences, approximately 36% seen once. Sequencing was carried out using blood. All receptors come from a woman in her thirties or forties with Graves' hyperthyroidism.

The chain has TRBV2 and TRBJ2-7; D remains ambiguous. CDR1 and CDR2 from the germline V gene are SNHLY and FYNNEI. This CDR3 comprises 14 residues. V was shortened by 8 bases and J by 3 bases, with 17 bases between the two germline ends. CDR3 sequence reads: CASSGTEESYEQYF. CDR3 nucleotide sequence: TGTGCCAGCTCAGGTACGGAAGAGAGCTACGAGCAGTACTTC.

The table lists this clonotype with a few counts. Here the CDR3 reads CASSLWRFGTISSGANVLTF. For the CDR3, the DNA is TGTGCCAGCAGTTTATGGCGGTTTGGGACAATTTCTTCTGGGGCCAACGTCCTGACTTTC. The chain has TRBV12-3 or TRBV12-4 and TRBJ2-6, with a weak D call TRBD1 (6 bases). Trimming removed 2 bases at V and 1 base at J, with 21 bases between. This CDR3 is built from 20 residues.

Regarding this clonotype: This could be a read error, since a much larger clone is one nucleotide away. The V call is TRBV9, the J call TRBJ1-6; 7 positions agree with TRBD1. Trimming cost V 3 bases and J 7 bases; bases outside gene matches: 4. CDR1 and CDR2 (germline): SGDLS, YYNGEE. There are 14 residues in the CDR3. The CDR3 reads CASSGGTANSPLHF. CDR3 in DNA: TGTGCCAGCAGCGGGGGGACAGCGAATTCACCCCTCCACTTT.

The CDR3 DNA follows: TGCGCCAGCAGCCAAGAGGAGGGAATAGAAAAACTGTTTTTT. It translates to CASSQEEGIEKLFF. The V gene is TRBV4-1, the J gene TRBJ1-4; D unresolved. This CDR3 spans 14 amino acids. Trimming left V 0 bases short and J 8 bases short, with 10 bases between. The germline V gene has CDR1 MGHRA and CDR2 YSYEKL.

This clonotype appeared many times. CDR3 sequence reads: CASSGNGLAGGELFF. The CDR3 DNA follows: TGTGCCAGCAGCGGCAACGGACTAGCGGGAGGGGAGCTGTTTTTT. The gene calls are TRBV2 and TRBJ2-2; 12 nucleotides agree with TRBD2. Germline values: CDR1 SNHLY, CDR2 FYNNEI. V shed 6 bases, J shed 8 bases, and the junction held 7 bases outside the gene matches. CDR3 length: 15 residues.

Comments on this clonotype: A much larger clone lies one base from this, so it may be a read error. The genes are TRBV7-9 and TRBJ1-1; D call uncertain. CDR3 length equals 15 residues. V was pared by 1 base and J by 1 base, with 10 bases between. The germline CDR1 and CDR2 sequences are SEHNR and FQNEAQ (reference sequence). The CDR3 nucleotides are TGTGCCAGCAGCTTAGTGGATGGACGGAACACTGAAGCTTTCTTT. Protein sequence: CASSLVDGRNTEAFF.

This chain uses TRBV4-1 with TRBJ1-2, with 9 bases identical to TRBD1. The germline V gene encodes CDR1 MGHRA and CDR2 YSYEKL. The CDR3 sequence is 17 residues long. Losses at the gene ends were 3 bases for V and 3 bases for J; bases not matched to a gene: 11. This chain's CDR3 is CASSQALDRGFYYGYTF. DNA for the CDR3: TGCGCCAGCAGCCAGGCCCTAGACAGGGGGTTCTACTATGGCTACACCTTC.

This clonotype occurred many times. This chain connects TRBV7-9 to TRBJ1-5; D unclear. Trimming removed 2 bases from V and 6 bases from J, with 8 bases in between. The germline gives CDR1 SEHNR, CDR2 FQNEAQ (reference sequence). The CDR3 consists of 13 residues. The CDR3 DNA is TGTGCCAGCAGCTTATTCCCAGGTCAGCCCCAGCATTTT. This codes for CASSLFPGQPQHF.

The V gene is TRBV29-1, the J gene TRBJ2-5; 11 bases match TRBD2. V shed 7 bases and J 1 base; nucleotides not matched to a gene: 8. The CDR3 totals 15 residues. In germline, CDR1 is SQVTM, CDR2 ANQGSEA. CDR3 loop: CSGTSGGRSQETQYF. The DNA of the CDR3 is TGCAGCGGTACTAGCGGGGGCCGATCCCAAGAGACCCAGTACTTC.

This clonotype was detected many times. V gene TRBV9 combines with J gene TRBJ2-7, with D perhaps matching TRBD1 or TRBD2 (5 bases each). This CDR3 is built from 14 residues. The V and J ends lost 2 bases and 1 base respectively, with 10 bases between them. Germline V gene lookup returns CDR1 SGDLS and CDR2 YYNGEE. The CDR3 here is CASSVRAGSYEQYF. The CDR3 DNA follows: TGTGCCAGCAGCGTGAGGGCAGGGTCCTACGAGCAGTACTTC.

This clonotype was observed many times. The chain joins TRBV29-1 to TRBJ1-2, with 8 bases that match TRBD1. Germline CDR1 reads SQVTM; CDR2 reads ANQGSEA. V shed 5 bases, J shed 4 bases, and the junction held 6 bases outside the gene matches. The CDR3 is made up of 13 amino acids. The CDR3 protein is CSVRDRSAYGYTF. The CDR3 DNA reads TGCAGCGTTCGGGACAGGTCGGCCTATGGCTACACCTTC.

This clonotype was observed a handful of times. This chain connects TRBV20-1 to TRBJ1-1; no definite D call. From germline, CDR1 is DFQATT and CDR2 SNEGSKA (reference sequence). V was pared by 6 bases and J by 0 bases, with 14 bases between. The CDR3 spans 14 residues. Here the CDR3 reads CSARAGGLNTEAFF. In nucleotides, the CDR3 is TGCAGTGCCCGAGCGGGCGGACTGAACACTGAAGCTTTCTTT.

In this sample, this clonotype turned up many times. The chain has TRBV19 and TRBJ1-4; the D gene is possibly TRBD1 (5 bases). The CDR3 spans 11 residues. Trimming removed 8 bases from V and 12 bases from J, with 13 bases in between. Germline V CDR1 and CDR2: LNHDA, SQIVND (reference sequence). CDR3 DNA: TGTGCCAGTGGGACTGAACAACAACTGTTTTTT. As protein: CASGTEQQLFF. Using reference TRBV19 and TRBJ1-4 for the parts outside the CDR3, the full variable domain is DGGITQSPKYLFRKEGQNVTLSCEQNLNHDAMYWYRQDPGQGLRLIYYSQIVNDFQKGDIAEGYSVSREKKESFPLTVTSAQKNPTAFYLCASGTEQQLFFGSGTQLSVL.

This chain links TRBV4-1 with TRBJ1-6; tentatively, D is TRBD1 (5 bases). The germline CDR1 and CDR2 sequences are MGHRA and YSYEKL. The CDR3 loop spans 13 amino acids. V shed 8 bases and J shed 9 bases, with 14 bases lying between them. The DNA of the CDR3 is TGCGCCAGCGCGGGGGAGGAGAGTTCACCCCTCCACTTT. Its translation: CASAGEESSPLHF.

This clonotype was counted between two and nine times. The J gene is TRBJ1-2, the V gene TRBV6-4; D is unresolved. Between the trimmed V and J ends, which lost 6 bases and 0 bases, there was a span of 17 bases. This CDR3 has 16 amino acids. Germline lookup yields CDR1 MRHNA and CDR2 SNTAGT. The CDR3 DNA reads TGTGCCAGCAGCCCCGGACTGAACCAGCCTAACTATGGCTACACCTTC. Its translation is CASSPGLNQPNYGYTF.

This clonotype was recorded at least ten times. V is TRBV7-9 and J is TRBJ1-4, with unresolved D. V was shortened by 7 bases and J by 8 bases, with 17 bases between the two germline ends. Germline V CDR1 and CDR2: SEHNR, FQNEAQ (reference sequence). The CDR3 totals 14 residues. CDR3 protein: CASTLTQTGEKLFF. The CDR3 DNA reads as TGTGCCAGCACCCTAACCCAGACGGGGGAAAAACTGTTTTTT.

V usage is TRBV7-2 and J usage is TRBJ2-2; 8 bases are a match to TRBD2. CDR1 SGHTA and CDR2 FQGNSA come from the germline V gene. V was pared by 5 bases and J by 5 bases, with 7 bases of the junction left unmatched. The CDR3 is 15 residues long. DNA for the CDR3: TGTGCCAGCAGCCCAGCGGGGGAGCGGACCGGGGAGCTGTTTTTT. This encodes CASSPAGERTGELFF.

This clonotype was counted many times. The chain joins TRBV7-9 to TRBJ1-1; TRBD1 might be the D (6 bases). Trimming shortened V by 4 bases and J by 7 bases, and 13 bases separated the two germline ends. This CDR3 region has 13 residues. The germline V gene encodes CDR1 SEHNR and CDR2 FQNEAQ (reference sequence). The CDR3 coding sequence is TGTGCCAGCAGCTCAAGCGGACAGTTTGAAGCTTTCTTT. The encoded protein is CASSSSGQFEAFF.

This clonotype came up a few times. The V and J genes are TRBV4-1 and TRBJ1-1; D remains ambiguous. Germline V gene lookup returns CDR1 MGHRA and CDR2 YSYEKL. There are 13 residues in the CDR3. V shed 0 bases and J shed 1 base, with 3 bases lying between them. The CDR3 protein is CASSQESNTEAFF. The CDR3 DNA reads TGCGCCAGCAGCCAAGAGTCGAACACTGAAGCTTTCTTT.

This clonotype was seen many times. The chain joins TRBV29-1 to TRBJ2-5; 10 bases are a match to TRBD2. In germline, CDR1 is SQVTM, CDR2 ANQGSEA. This CDR3 contains 14 residues. Unmatched junction bases numbered 9, after V lost 7 bases and J lost 4 bases. The CDR3 coding sequence is TGCAGCGCAGTAGCGGGGGGAGACGGAGAGACCCAGTACTTC. It encodes CSAVAGGDGETQYF.

V is TRBV29-1 and J is TRBJ1-1, with a weak D call TRBD1 (6 bases). Germline V gives CDR1 SQVTM, CDR2 ANQGSEA. This CDR3 comprises 13 residues. The CDR3 loop is CSERRGRNTEAFF. The CDR3 DNA follows: TGCAGTGAACGCAGGGGCAGGAACACTGAAGCTTTCTTT. Filled out from reference TRBV29-1 and TRBJ1-1, the complete variable domain reads SAVISQKPSRDICQRGTSLTIQCQVDSQVTMMFWYRQQPGQSLTLIATANQGSEATYESGFVIDKFPISRPNLTFSTLTVSNMSPEDSSIYLCSERRGRNTEAFFGQGTRLTVV.

For this clonotype: Compared with germline, one end of the junction differs, possibly owing to a read error. The rearrangement links TRBV24-1 to TRBJ1-1; 7 nucleotides match TRBD1. Per the germline V gene, CDR1 is KGHDR and CDR2 is SFDVKD. CDR3 length equals 13 residues. In DNA, the CDR3 is TGTACCACCAGGGGGGCGGTCAGCACTGAAGCTTTCTTT. As protein: CTTRGAVSTEAFF.

V and J are TRBV20-1 and TRBJ2-5; 10 bases match TRBD2. CDR3 size: 14 residues. V shed 3 bases and J 3 bases; nucleotides not matched to a gene: 4. Germline V CDR1 and CDR2: DFQATT, SNEGSKA (reference sequence). In DNA, the CDR3 is TGCAGTGCTAGTCAACTAGCGGGGAAAGAGACCCAGTACTTC. Translation: CSASQLAGKETQYF.

This clonotype was counted ten times or more. The V gene is TRBV5-1, the J gene TRBJ2-2; D is ambiguous. The V and J ends lost 2 bases and 0 bases respectively, with 8 bases between them. Germline V lookup: CDR1 SGHRS, CDR2 YFSETQ. This CDR3 contains 15 residues. CDR3 residues: CASSFRRANTGELFF. The CDR3 nucleotides read TGCGCCAGCAGCTTCCGGCGCGCGAACACCGGGGAGCTGTTTTTT.

The chain combines TRBV25-1 with TRBJ1-3, with TRBD1 as a possible D gene (6 bases). This CDR3 is 16 amino acids long. CDR1 and CDR2 from the germline V gene are MGHDK and SYGVNS. V was shortened by 6 bases and J by 0 bases, with 15 bases between the two germline ends. The CDR3 DNA sequence: TGTGCCAGCAGCCAAGGACAGAGCGGCTCTGGAAACACCATATATTTT. This sequence encodes CASSQGQSGSGNTIYF.

This clonotype was recorded many times. The rearrangement uses TRBV24-1 and TRBJ2-5, with a tentative D call TRBD2 (6 bases). Germline lookup yields CDR1 KGHDR and CDR2 SFDVKD. The CDR3 has 13 amino acids. V lost 7 bases to trimming and J lost 5 bases, with 13 bases between them. CDR3 nucleotide sequence: TGTGCCACCAGCGGGAGTGGAGGGGAGACCCAGTACTTC. Encoded protein: CATSGSGGETQYF.

This chain links TRBV6-5 with TRBJ1-6; D is possibly TRBD1 (5 bases). The CDR3 is 17 amino acids. Looked up from germline, CDR1 is MNHEY and CDR2 is SVGAGI. Trimming shortened V by 0 bases and J by 8 bases, and 17 bases separated the two germline ends. The CDR3 nucleotides are TGTGCCAGCAGTTACTCAGGTGGAGACAGCCTGGATTCACCCCTCCACTTT. Amino acid sequence: CASSYSGGDSLDSPLHF.